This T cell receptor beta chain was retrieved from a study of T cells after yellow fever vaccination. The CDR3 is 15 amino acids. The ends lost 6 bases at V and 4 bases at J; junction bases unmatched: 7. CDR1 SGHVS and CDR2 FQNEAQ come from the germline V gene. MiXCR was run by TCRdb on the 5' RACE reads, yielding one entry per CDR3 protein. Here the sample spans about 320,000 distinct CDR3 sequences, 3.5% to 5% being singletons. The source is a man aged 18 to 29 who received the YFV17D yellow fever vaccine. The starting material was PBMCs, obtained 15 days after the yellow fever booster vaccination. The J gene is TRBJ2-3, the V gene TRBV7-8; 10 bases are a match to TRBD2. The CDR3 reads CASRSASGGPDTQYF. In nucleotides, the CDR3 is TGTGCCAGCAGGTCTGCTAGCGGGGGACCAGATACGCAGTATTTT.